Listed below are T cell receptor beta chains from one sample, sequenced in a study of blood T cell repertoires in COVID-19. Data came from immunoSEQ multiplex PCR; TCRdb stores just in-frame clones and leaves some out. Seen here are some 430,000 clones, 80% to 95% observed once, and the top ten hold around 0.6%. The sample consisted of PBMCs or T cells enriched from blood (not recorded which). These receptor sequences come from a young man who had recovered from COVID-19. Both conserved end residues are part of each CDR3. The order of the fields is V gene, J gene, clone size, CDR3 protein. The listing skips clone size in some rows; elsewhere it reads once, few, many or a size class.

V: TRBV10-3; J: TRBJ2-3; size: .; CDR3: CAISEASSDTQYF
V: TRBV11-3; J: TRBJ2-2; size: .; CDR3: CASSSRQGNGELFF
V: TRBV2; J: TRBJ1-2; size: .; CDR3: CASRAGTGDGYTF
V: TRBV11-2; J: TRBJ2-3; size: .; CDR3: CASSLGASGNTDTQYF
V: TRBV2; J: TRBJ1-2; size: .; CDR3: CASNSQGLSGYGYTF
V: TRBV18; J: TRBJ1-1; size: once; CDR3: CASSPRQGGMNTEAFF
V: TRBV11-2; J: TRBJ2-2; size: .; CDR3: CASSLEWGQGDTGELFF
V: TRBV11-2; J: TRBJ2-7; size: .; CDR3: CASSLTGDFSYEQYF
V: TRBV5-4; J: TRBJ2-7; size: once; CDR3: CASSSTSGRGEQYF
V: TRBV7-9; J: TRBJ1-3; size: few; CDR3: CASSQGVASGNTIYF
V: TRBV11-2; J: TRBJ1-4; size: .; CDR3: CASSLVGGFDEKLFF
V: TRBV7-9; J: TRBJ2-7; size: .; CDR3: CASSSAMTASYEQYF
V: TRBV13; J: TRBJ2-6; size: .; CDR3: CASSLGPQGPSSGANVLTF
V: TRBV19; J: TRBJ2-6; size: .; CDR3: CASSIVTAPLSAANVLTF
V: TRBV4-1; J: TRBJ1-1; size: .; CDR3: CASSRGSGSTEAFF
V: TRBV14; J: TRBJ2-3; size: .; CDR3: CASSASGTYYTQYF
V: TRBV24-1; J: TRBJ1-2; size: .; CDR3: CATSGRSEGYTF
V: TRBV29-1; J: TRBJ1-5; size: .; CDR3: CSVGLGPGRNQPQHF
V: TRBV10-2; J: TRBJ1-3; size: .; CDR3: CASSDPTGGNGNTIYF
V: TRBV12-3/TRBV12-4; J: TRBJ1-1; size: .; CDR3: CASDMSHTEAFF
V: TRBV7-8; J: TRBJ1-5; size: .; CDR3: CASSLTEHNQPQHF
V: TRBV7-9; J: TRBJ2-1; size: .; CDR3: CASSLTLAGGLNEQFF
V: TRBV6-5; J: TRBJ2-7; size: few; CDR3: CASSYSEALGQYF
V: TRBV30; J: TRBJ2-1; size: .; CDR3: CAWRVLAGWGNEQFF
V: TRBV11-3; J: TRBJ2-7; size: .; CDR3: CASSLLLAGGSGEQYF
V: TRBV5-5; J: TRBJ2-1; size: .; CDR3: CASRLTESSYNEQFF
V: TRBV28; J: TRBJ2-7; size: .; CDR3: CASTTGLATYEQYF
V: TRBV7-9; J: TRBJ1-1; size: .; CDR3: CASSPTAEVRAFF
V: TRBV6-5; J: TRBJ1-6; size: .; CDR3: CASSVTGQGGSPLHF
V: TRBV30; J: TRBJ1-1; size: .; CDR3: CAWRQGKAPEAFF
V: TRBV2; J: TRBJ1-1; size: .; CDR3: CASSYQGGTEAFF
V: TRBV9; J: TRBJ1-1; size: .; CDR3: CASSPGERAEAFF
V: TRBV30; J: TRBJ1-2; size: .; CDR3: CAWSRGPFNYGYTF
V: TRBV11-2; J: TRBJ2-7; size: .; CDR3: CASSLGTSGYEQYF
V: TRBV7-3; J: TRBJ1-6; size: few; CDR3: CASSLIGQGLSPLHF
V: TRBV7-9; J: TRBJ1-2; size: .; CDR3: CATDLERGYGYTF
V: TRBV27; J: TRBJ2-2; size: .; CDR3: CASSLSSRGGGELFF
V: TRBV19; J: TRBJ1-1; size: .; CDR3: CASRKGVTEAFF
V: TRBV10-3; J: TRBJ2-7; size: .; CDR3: CAISDSSAYEQYF
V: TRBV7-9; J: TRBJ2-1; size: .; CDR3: CASSLAWLAGHNEQFF
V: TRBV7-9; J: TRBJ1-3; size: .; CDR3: CASSLSSGNTIYF
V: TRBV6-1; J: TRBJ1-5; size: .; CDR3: CASSEALGYGDSNQPQHF
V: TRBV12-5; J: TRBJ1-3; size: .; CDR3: CASGLVRGTDGNTIYF
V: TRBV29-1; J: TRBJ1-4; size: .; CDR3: CSVGQGASEEKLFF
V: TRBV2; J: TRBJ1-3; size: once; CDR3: CASSDSGNTIYF
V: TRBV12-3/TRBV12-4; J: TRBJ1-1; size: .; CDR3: CASSLGSTEAFF
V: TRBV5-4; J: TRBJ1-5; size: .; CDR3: CASSPGGQNQPQHF
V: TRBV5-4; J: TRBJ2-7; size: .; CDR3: CASSPAGEGSYEQYF
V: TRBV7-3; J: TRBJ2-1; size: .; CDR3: CASSLAGSSYNEQFF
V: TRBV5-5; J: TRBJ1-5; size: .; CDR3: CASSLGVGQPQHF
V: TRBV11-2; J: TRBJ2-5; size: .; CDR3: CASSLLTVQETQYF
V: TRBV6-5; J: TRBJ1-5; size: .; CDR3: CASSYGQGEQPQHF
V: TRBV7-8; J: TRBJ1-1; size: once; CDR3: CASSLGPQWDREIEAFF